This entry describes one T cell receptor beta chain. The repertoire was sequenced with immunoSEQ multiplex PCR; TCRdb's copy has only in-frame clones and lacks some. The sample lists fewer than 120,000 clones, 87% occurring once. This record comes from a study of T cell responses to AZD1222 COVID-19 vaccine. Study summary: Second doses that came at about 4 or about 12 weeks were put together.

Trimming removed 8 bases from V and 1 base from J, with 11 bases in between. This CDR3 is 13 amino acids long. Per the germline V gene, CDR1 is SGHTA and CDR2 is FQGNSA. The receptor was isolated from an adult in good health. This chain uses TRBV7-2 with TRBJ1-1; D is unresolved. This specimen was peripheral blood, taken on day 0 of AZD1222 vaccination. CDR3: CASAGSPNTEAFF. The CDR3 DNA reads TGTGCCAGCGCGGGATCCCCGAACACTGAAGCTTTCTTT.